This T cell receptor (beta chain) was retrieved from a study of CD8+CD57+ T cells in acquired aplastic anemia. Patients included in sequencing had previously demonstrated CD8+CD57+ cell expansion by flow cytometry. There was no therapy given to any patient before the blood sampling took place. This clonotype was found a few times. For CDR3 and TCR beta VDJ profiling, genomic DNA was the template used. TCRdb re-analysed the reads in MiXCR, keeping a single row per CDR3 protein. In the table there are around 120,000 distinct CDR3 sequences, about two fifths of which are singletons. The CDR3 spans 16 residues. Trimming took off 3 bases at V and 6 bases at J, with 20 bases between the two ends. Germline CDR1 and CDR2: LGHDT and YNNKEL (reference sequence).

The chain employs TRBV3-1 and TRBJ1-1, with D uncertain. The sequence derives from a human donor with aplastic anemia. The sequenced sample consisted of sorted CD4+, CD8+, or CD8+CD57+ T cells (not recorded which) from PBMCs. CDR3 sequence reads: CASSQRRALSGAEAFF. DNA of the CDR3: TGTGCCAGCAGCCAGAGAAGAGCACTGTCGGGTGCTGAAGCTTTCTTT.